This TCR beta chain was retrieved from a study of blood T cell repertoires in COVID-19. About the study: The United States, Italy and Spain supplied acute and convalescent COVID-19 samples. T cells, B-cell-depleted T cells, or PBMCs provided the cDNA or gDNA that served as material.

Trimming took 0 bases from V and 4 from J, leaving 7 bases between them. This CDR3 spans 14 amino acids. Germline values: CDR1 SGDLS, CDR2 YYNGEE. Authors' processing steps: Estimation of nucleated cell counts was performed using reference gene primer amplification. This table comes from immunoSEQ multiplex PCR, and its TCRdb copy is limited to in-frame clones, with some not included. The V and J calls and the clone size are those of that table, but D and trimming were determined from the DNA. The sample consists of roughly 200,000 clones, roughly 88% of them appearing once. Patients in Seattle were enrolled during active infection, then followed longitudinally.

J is TRBJ1-4 and V is TRBV9, with no clear D. This receptor was obtained from a middle-aged woman with COVID-19, enrolled during active disease. Specimen: peripheral blood. CDR3 sequence reads: CASSVASRNEKLFF. CDR3 coding DNA: TGTGCCAGCAGCGTAGCCAGTCGTAATGAAAAACTGTTTTTT.